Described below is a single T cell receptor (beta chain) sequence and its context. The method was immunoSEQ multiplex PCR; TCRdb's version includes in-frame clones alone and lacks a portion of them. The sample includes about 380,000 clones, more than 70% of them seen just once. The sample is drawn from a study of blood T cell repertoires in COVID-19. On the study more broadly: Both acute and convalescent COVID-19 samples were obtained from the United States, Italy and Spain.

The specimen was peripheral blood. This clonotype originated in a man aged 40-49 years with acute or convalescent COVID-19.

CDR3 coding DNA: TGCGCCAGCAGCCAAGCAGCGGAGAGCACAGATACGCAGTATTTT. This gives the protein CASSQAAESTDTQYF. The chain uses TRBV4-1 and TRBJ2-3; tentative D call: TRBD2 (5 bases). The V end lost 1 base, the J end lost 0 bases, and 8 bases lay between the germline ends. Germline V gene lookup returns CDR1 MGHRA and CDR2 YSYEKL. The CDR3 runs to 15 residues.